Each of the 5 T cell receptor beta chains below was sequenced from the same sample in a study of T cell responses to AZD1222 COVID-19 vaccine. Profiled with immunoSEQ multiplex PCR; TCRdb holds only in-frame clones, not every one. The repertoire holds some 180,000 clones, with around 94% as singletons. Sample: peripheral blood, taken on day 0 of AZD1222 vaccination. The source of these receptors is an adult in good health.

This chain links TRBV28 with TRBJ1-5; the D gene is possibly TRBD1 (5 bases). CDR3 size: 16 residues. CDR1 is MDHEN and CDR2 is SYDVKM in the germline V gene. The V end was cut by 3 bases, the J end by 6 bases, with 18 bases between. CDR3 nucleotides: TGTGCCAGCAGTTTTTTTGGGCAGGGAAGTCGTCAGCCCCAGCATTTT. This sequence encodes CASSFFGQGSRQPQHF.

In its sample, this clone ranks as medium-sized. J is TRBJ2-2 and V is TRBV6-5; 7 positions match TRBD1. V shed 6 bases, J shed 3 bases, and the junction held 4 bases outside the gene matches. In germline, CDR1 is MNHEY, CDR2 SVGAGI. The CDR3 is 14 residues long. In DNA form, the CDR3 reads TGTGCCAGCAGCCCCGGACAGGACACCGGGGAGCTGTTTTTT. It yields the protein CASSPGQDTGELFF.

This sequence joins TRBV18 and TRBJ2-5; 15 nucleotides agree with TRBD2. The V and J ends lost 5 bases and 4 bases, in that order; junction bases with no gene match: 5. The CDR3 contains 16 residues. From germline, CDR1 is KGHSH and CDR2 LQKENI. The CDR3, as DNA: TGTGCCAGCTCAAGTGGACTAGCGGGAGGGCGAGAGACCCAGTACTTC. This sequence encodes CASSSGLAGGRETQYF. Complete variable domain (other parts from reference TRBV18 and TRBJ2-5): NAGVMQNPRHLVRRRGQEARLRCSPMKGHSHVYWYRQLPEEGLKFMVYLQKENIIDESGMPKERFSAEFPKEGPSILRIQQVVRGDSAAYFCASSSGLAGGRETQYFGPGTRLLVL.

The chain is built from TRBV5-1 and TRBJ2-3; D remains unclear. The germline CDR1 and CDR2 sequences are SGHRS and YFSETQ. The germline V and J ends were trimmed by 7 bases and 1 base, with 13 bases remaining between them. CDR3 length: 14 residues. In DNA form, the CDR3 reads TGCGCCAGCCACCCGGGCGGCGGCACAGATACGCAGTATTTT. It is translated as CASHPGGGTDTQYF.

This chain joins TRBV6-5 and TRBJ1-1; D is unclear. Trimming left V 7 bases short and J 6 bases short, with 21 bases between. This CDR3 comprises 15 residues. Germline V lookup: CDR1 MNHEY, CDR2 SVGAGI. The DNA of the CDR3 is TGTGCCAGCACCTCCCCCGAGACCAAAGGGTCTGAAGCTTTCTTT. Amino acids: CASTSPETKGSEAFF.